This entry concerns a single T cell receptor (beta chain). This entry belongs to a study of beta chain features in type 1 diabetes. The CDR3 sequence is 15 residues long. The germline V gene encodes CDR1 MNHEY and CDR2 SVGAGI. The ends were cut back, 2 bases at V and 3 bases at J, with 11 bases in the middle. The investigators reverse transcribed all of the isolated RNA, so they sequenced expressed TCRB transcripts. TCRdb's table, derived via immunoSEQ multiplex PCR, lists solely in-frame clones and lacks some. The sample comprises about 210,000 clones, approximately 11% of which are singletons, and less than 1.5% rests with the top ten.

Input material: central memory CD4+ T cells from blood. The chain has TRBV6-5 and TRBJ2-1; D possibly corresponds to TRBD1 (6 bases). The receptor comes from a man aged 18 to 30 in good health. This CDR3 is CASSYNRDHYNEQFF. The CDR3 bases are TGTGCCAGCAGTTACAACAGGGACCACTACAATGAGCAGTTCTTC.